This passage covers 27 T cell receptor beta chains from one sample sequenced in a study of cytomegalovirus exposure and HLA in healthy donors. PCR amplification relied on 60 Vbeta primers (plus 13 Jbeta primers). The repertoire was sequenced with immunoSEQ multiplex PCR; TCRdb's copy has only in-frame clones and lacks some. The sample holds 150,000 or so clones, about 84% seen once. The sample was PBMCs. The receptors here all came from a woman aged 40 to 49 in good health and CMV-seropositive.

V gene TRBV30 combines with J gene TRBJ1-4; possibly TRBD1 for D (5 bases). V lost 1 base and J 0 bases, leaving 6 bases between the germline ends. In germline, CDR1 is GTSNPN, CDR2 SVGIG (reference sequence). The CDR3 spans 14 residues. CDR3 protein: CAWSGGATNEKLFF. In DNA form, the CDR3 reads TGTGCCTGGAGTGGGGGGGCAACTAATGAAAAACTGTTTTTT.

This chain links TRBV25-1 with TRBJ2-7, with D possibly TRBD2 on 5 matching bases. Germline V gene data show CDR1 as MGHDK and CDR2 as SYGVNS. CDR3 length equals 14 residues. Between the trimmed V and J ends, which lost 2 bases and 2 bases, there was a span of 10 bases. The CDR3 DNA reads as TGTGCCAGCAGTGAACCCGGACTCACCTACGAGCAGTACTTC. Protein sequence: CASSEPGLTYEQYF.

This clone was recorded only once. The J gene is TRBJ2-7, the V gene TRBV6-1; 10 nucleotides line up with TRBD2. The CDR3 sequence is 15 residues long. J gave up 2 bases and V 4 bases, and 5 bases lay outside the gene matches. The germline V gene has CDR1 MNHNS and CDR2 SASEGT. For the CDR3, the DNA is TGTGCCAGCAGTGTGCTAGCGGGAGTCGCCTACGAGCAGTACTTC. It codes for CASSVLAGVAYEQYF.

The rearrangement uses TRBV5-4 and TRBJ2-1, with 7 bases aligning to TRBD1. CDR3 length: 17 amino acids. The V gene end was trimmed by 5 bases and the J gene end by 0 bases; junction bases not matched to a gene: 11. From germline, CDR1 is SGHNT and CDR2 YYREEE (reference sequence). CDR3 residues: CASRPGQISSSYNEQFF. CDR3 DNA: TGTGCCAGCAGACCGGGACAGATATCTAGCTCCTACAATGAGCAGTTCTTC.

This clone was detected only a few times. The rearrangement joins TRBV4-2 to TRBJ2-1; perhaps TRBD2 as D (6 bases). The CDR3 covers 14 residues. Germline CDR1 and CDR2: LGHNA and YNFKEQ. V lost 5 bases and J 12 bases, leaving 20 bases between the germline ends. This chain's CDR3 is CASSSGTSQVGQFF. CDR3 nucleotide sequence: TGTGCCAGCAGCTCGGGGACTTCACAAGTGGGGCAGTTCTTC.

As to this clone: Sequence at one end of the junction differs from germline and may be a read error. This CDR3 is CASSFLAGTGPFF. Written as DNA, the CDR3 is TGTGCCAGCAGTTTTTTGGCCGGGACAGGCCCTTTCTTC. The V and J genes are TRBV28 and TRBJ1-2; 8 nucleotides match TRBD1. This CDR3 comprises 13 residues. Germline-derived CDR1 and CDR2 are MDHEN and SYDVKM.

The chain has TRBV19 and TRBJ1-1, with 9 bases aligning to TRBD1. Germline CDR1 reads LNHDA; CDR2 reads SQIVND (reference sequence). This CDR3 has 13 residues. Losses at the gene ends were 10 bases for V and 2 bases for J; bases not matched to a gene: 5. The CDR3 nucleotides are TGTGCCATCGCACAGGGGGCAAACACTGAAGCTTTCTTT. Its protein is CAIAQGANTEAFF.

The chain carries TRBV27 and TRBJ2-3, with TRBD1 matching over 10 bases. V was pared by 3 bases and J by 10 bases, with 7 bases of the junction left unmatched. Per the germline V gene, CDR1 is MNHEY and CDR2 is SMNVEV (reference sequence). This CDR3 has 14 amino acids. The CDR3 region has the DNA TGTGCCAGCAGTTTCGGGGACAGGGGAAGCGCGCAGTATTTT. Protein product: CASSFGDRGSAQYF.

The chain joins TRBV9 to TRBJ2-7, with TRBD2 matching over 12 bases. Germline-derived CDR1 and CDR2 are SGDLS and YYNGEE. This CDR3 spans 16 amino acids. V gave up 4 bases and J gave up 5 bases; unmatched junction bases: 10. The chain's CDR3 is CASSPRRLAGDHEQYF. CDR3 in DNA: TGTGCCAGCAGCCCCAGGAGACTAGCGGGAGACCACGAGCAGTACTTC.

The chain couples TRBV2 to TRBJ1-2; D is undetermined. Trimming shortened V by 5 bases and J by 8 bases, and 12 bases separated the two germline ends. The CDR3 spans 12 residues. Germline V lookup: CDR1 SNHLY, CDR2 FYNNEI. CDR3 sequence (DNA): TGTGCCAGCAGTCCCCAAATGTCCGGCTACACCTTC. Translated, it gives CASSPQMSGYTF.

V gene TRBV7-9 combines with J gene TRBJ1-5; 9 bases match TRBD1. CDR3 length equals 15 residues. Unmatched junction bases numbered 3, after V lost 4 bases and J lost 2 bases. In germline, CDR1 is SEHNR, CDR2 FQNEAQ (reference sequence). The CDR3 nucleotides read TGTGCCAGCAGCTGGGGACAGGGAGGCAATCAGCCCCAGCATTTT. Translated: CASSWGQGGNQPQHF.

This chain connects TRBV25-1 to TRBJ2-1, with 7 bases that match TRBD2. CDR1 is MGHDK and CDR2 is SYGVNS in the germline V gene. V lost 2 bases and J lost 3; bases outside the gene matches: 7. The CDR3 runs to 16 residues. The CDR3 here is CASSEASGAGYNEQFF. CDR3 nucleotide sequence: TGTGCCAGCAGTGAAGCCAGCGGGGCTGGCTACAATGAGCAGTTCTTC.

This clone was recorded once. CDR3 sequence: CASIAGVGDTQYF. CDR3 nucleotides: TGTGCCAGCATTGCGGGAGTCGGAGATACGCAGTATTTT. V and J are TRBV7-8 and TRBJ2-3; 7 bases match TRBD2. From germline, CDR1 is SGHVS and CDR2 FQNEAQ. This CDR3 is 13 amino acids long. V was pared by 7 bases and J by 5 bases, with 6 bases of the junction left unmatched.

The count of this clone is one. The rearrangement links TRBV10-3 to TRBJ1-2; D unresolved. Germline V gene data show CDR1 as ENHRY and CDR2 as SYGVKD. This CDR3 contains 14 residues. V lost 2 bases, J lost 6 bases, and 13 bases lay in between. In DNA, the CDR3 is TGTGCCATCAGTGAGCTCGGGGAGGGTAATGGCTACACCTTC. It translates to CAISELGEGNGYTF.

This clone has only a few counts. This rearrangement joins TRBV2 to TRBJ2-1; D ambiguous. This CDR3 spans 15 amino acids. Trimming stripped 3 bases from V and 0 bases from J, with 9 bases between. Per the germline V gene, CDR1 is SNHLY and CDR2 is FYNNEI. The CDR3 reads CASSEERGSYNEQFF. In DNA, the CDR3 is TGTGCCAGCAGTGAGGAGAGAGGCTCCTACAATGAGCAGTTCTTC.

J is TRBJ1-3 and V is TRBV5-1; 7 bases match TRBD1. The CDR3 spans 19 residues. Trimming cost V 5 bases and J 0 bases; bases outside gene matches: 17. Germline assignment: CDR1 SGHRS and CDR2 YFSETQ. The DNA for the CDR3 is TGCGCCAGCAGACGAGGGCCTCAGGGGGTAGGCTACTCTGGAAACACCATATATTTT. It codes for CASRRGPQGVGYSGNTIYF.

J is TRBJ2-1 and V is TRBV30, with D possibly being TRBD1 (6 bases). The CDR3 runs 12 residues. V dropped 0 bases and J dropped 6 bases, with 6 bases sitting between them. The V gene's germline CDR1 is GTSNPN and CDR2 SVGIG (reference sequence). The chain's CDR3 is CAWSVQGNEQFF. Written as DNA, the CDR3 is TGTGCCTGGAGTGTACAGGGCAATGAGCAGTTCTTC. Complete variable domain (other parts from reference TRBV30 and TRBJ2-1): SQTIHQWPATLVQPVGSPLSLECTVEGTSNPNLYWYRQAAGRGLQLLFYSVGIGQISSEVPQNLSASRPQDRQFILSSKKLLLSDSGFYLCAWSVQGNEQFFGPGTRLTVL.

The rearrangement joins TRBV19 to TRBJ1-3; a possible D gene is TRBD1 (6 bases). The CDR3 spans 16 residues. Looked up from germline, CDR1 is LNHDA and CDR2 is SQIVND (reference sequence). V was shortened by 6 bases and J by 3 bases, with 18 bases between the two germline ends. Here the CDR3 reads CASRDMTGPDGNTIYF. Here the CDR3 DNA reads TGTGCCAGTAGGGACATGACAGGTCCAGATGGAAACACCATATATTTT.

This clone was found once. The chain recombines TRBV4-2 with TRBJ2-2; D remains ambiguous. The V end was cut by 0 bases, the J end by 5 bases, with 10 bases between. Looked up from germline, CDR1 is LGHNA and CDR2 is YNFKEQ. The CDR3 is 15 residues long. The CDR3 bases are TGTGCCAGCAGCCAAGAACACGGCAGGACCGGGGAGCTGTTTTTT. Its translation: CASSQEHGRTGELFF.

Comments on this clone: At one boundary the junction diverges from the germline segment, which might be a read error. The chain couples TRBV7-9 to TRBJ2-7, with D possibly being TRBD2 (7 bases). This CDR3 spans 15 amino acids. The germline V gene has CDR1 SEHNR and CDR2 FQNEAQ (reference sequence). The CDR3: CASSLLGGGPPEQHF. In DNA, the CDR3 is TGTGCCAGCAGCTTATTAGGGGGAGGGCCACCCGAGCAGCACTTC.

The rearrangement links TRBV27 to TRBJ2-7; 11 nucleotides align to TRBD2. The CDR3 extends over 14 amino acids. Unmatched junction bases numbered 3, after V lost 5 bases and J lost 3 bases. Germline CDR1 and CDR2: MNHEY and SMNVEV (reference sequence). CDR3 coding DNA: TGTGCCAGCAGTCGACTAGCGGGAAGCTACGAGCAGTACTTC. It codes for CASSRLAGSYEQYF.

This chain connects TRBV7-2 to TRBJ1-2, with D uncertain. The CDR3 length is 14 residues. Germline V gene data show CDR1 as SGHTA and CDR2 as FQGNSA. Trimming pared 0 bases from V and 2 bases from J, leaving 7 bases between. The CDR3 loop is CASSLARQNYGYTF. Here the CDR3 DNA reads TGTGCCAGCAGCTTAGCGCGGCAGAACTATGGCTACACCTTC.

This chain connects TRBV29-1 to TRBJ2-5; 12 positions agree with TRBD2. The last part of the DNA fits TRBJ2-7 better; the J call may be wrong. Germline-derived CDR1 and CDR2 are SQVTM and ANQGSEA. The CDR3 is 15 amino acids. The CDR3 nucleotides read TGCAGCGTTACAGGCCGGACTAGCGGGACCTACGAGCAGTACTTC. It encodes CSVTGRTSGTYEQYF.

J is TRBJ2-7 and V is TRBV29-1; a possible D gene is TRBD2 (5 bases). CDR1 and CDR2 from the germline V gene are SQVTM and ANQGSEA. The V end lost 6 bases, the J end lost 1 base, and 16 bases lay between the germline ends. This CDR3 has 14 residues. The CDR3 DNA sequence: TGCAGCGTAACGGGGTGGGAATCGTCCTACGAGCAGTACTTC. Protein sequence: CSVTGWESSYEQYF.

The chain has TRBV11-2 and TRBJ1-1; D remains ambiguous. Trimming pared 5 bases from V and 4 bases from J, leaving 20 bases between. The CDR3 runs 16 residues. Germline CDR1 reads SGHAT; CDR2 reads FQNNGV. The DNA for the CDR3 is TGTGCCAGCAGCCCCGTAACGACCCCTGGGCCCACTGAAGCTTTCTTT. This codes for CASSPVTTPGPTEAFF.

This rearrangement joins TRBV11-2 to TRBJ2-3, with a weak D call TRBD1 (6 bases). With 2 bases removed from V and 3 bases from J, the gap between germline ends came to 9 bases. The CDR3 contains 14 residues. The germline V gene has CDR1 SGHAT and CDR2 FQNNGV. CDR3 nucleotides: TGTGCCAGCAGCTTAAACAGGGTGACAGATACGCAGTATTTT. Amino acid sequence: CASSLNRVTDTQYF.

This chain connects TRBV11-3 to TRBJ1-2; D might be TRBD1 (5 bases). The length of the CDR3 is 14 residues. V was cut by 0 bases and J by 4 bases, with 9 bases left in between. The germline gives CDR1 SGHNT, CDR2 YENEEA. CDR3 sequence reads: CASSLEAGSYGYTF. CDR3 coding DNA: TGTGCCAGCAGCTTAGAGGCAGGGTCCTATGGCTACACCTTC.